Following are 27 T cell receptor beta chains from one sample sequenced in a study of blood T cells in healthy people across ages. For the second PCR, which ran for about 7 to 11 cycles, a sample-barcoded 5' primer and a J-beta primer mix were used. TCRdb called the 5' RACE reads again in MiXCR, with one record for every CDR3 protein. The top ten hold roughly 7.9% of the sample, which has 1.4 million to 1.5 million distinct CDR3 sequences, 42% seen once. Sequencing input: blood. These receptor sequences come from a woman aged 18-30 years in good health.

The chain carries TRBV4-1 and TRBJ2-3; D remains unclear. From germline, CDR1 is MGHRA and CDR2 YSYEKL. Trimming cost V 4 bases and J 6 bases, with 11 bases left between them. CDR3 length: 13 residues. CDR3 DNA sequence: TGCGCCAGCAGCCGGTCATCAGTGGATACGCAGTATTTT. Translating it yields CASSRSSVDTQYF.

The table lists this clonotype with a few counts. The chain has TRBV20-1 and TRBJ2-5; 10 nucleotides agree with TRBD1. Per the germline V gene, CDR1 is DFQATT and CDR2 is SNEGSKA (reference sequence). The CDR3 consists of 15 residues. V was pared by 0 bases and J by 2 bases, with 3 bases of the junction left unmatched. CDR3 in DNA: TGCAGTGCTAGAGATCAGGGACAGGGGCAAGAGACCCAGTACTTC. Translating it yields CSARDQGQGQETQYF.

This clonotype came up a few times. The CDR3 region has the DNA TGTGCCATCAGTGTTCTAGCGGGGGAGACCCAGTACTTC. Encoded protein: CAISVLAGETQYF. The genes are TRBV10-3 and TRBJ2-5, with 9 bases aligning to TRBD2. This CDR3 is 13 amino acids long. The V gene's germline CDR1 is ENHRY and CDR2 SYGVKD. Germline trimming cut 4 bases from V and 5 bases from J; bases unmatched to any gene: 2.

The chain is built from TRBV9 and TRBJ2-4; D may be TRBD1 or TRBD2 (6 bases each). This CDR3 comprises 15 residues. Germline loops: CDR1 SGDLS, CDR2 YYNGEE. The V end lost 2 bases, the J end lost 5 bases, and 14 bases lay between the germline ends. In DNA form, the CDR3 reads TGTGCCAGCAGCGTTGACGGGGGCCAGGAAAACATTCAGTACTTC. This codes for CASSVDGGQENIQYF.

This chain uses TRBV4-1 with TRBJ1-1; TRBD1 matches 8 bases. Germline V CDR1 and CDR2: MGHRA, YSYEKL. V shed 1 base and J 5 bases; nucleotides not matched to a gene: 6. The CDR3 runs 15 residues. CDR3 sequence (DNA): TGCGCCAGCAGCCAAGGTCACAGGGGGGGGACTGAAGCTTTCTTT. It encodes CASSQGHRGGTEAFF.

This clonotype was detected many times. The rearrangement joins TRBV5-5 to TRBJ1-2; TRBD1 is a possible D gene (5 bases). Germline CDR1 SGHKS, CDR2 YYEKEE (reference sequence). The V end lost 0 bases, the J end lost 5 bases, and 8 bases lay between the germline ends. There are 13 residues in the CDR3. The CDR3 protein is CASSLGRAYGYTF. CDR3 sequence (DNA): TGTGCCAGCAGCTTGGGCAGGGCGTATGGCTACACCTTC.

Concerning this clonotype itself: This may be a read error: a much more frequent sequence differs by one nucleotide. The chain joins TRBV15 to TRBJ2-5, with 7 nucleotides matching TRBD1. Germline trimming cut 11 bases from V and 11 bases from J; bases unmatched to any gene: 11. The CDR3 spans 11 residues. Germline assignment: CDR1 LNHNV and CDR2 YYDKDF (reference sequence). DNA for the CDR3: TGTGCCGATTTATGGACAGGCACGCAGTACTTC. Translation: CADLWTGTQYF. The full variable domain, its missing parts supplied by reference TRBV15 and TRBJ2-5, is DAMVIQNPRYQVTQFGKPVTLSCSQTLNHNVMYWYQQKSSQAPKLLFHYYDKDFNNEADTPDNFQSRRPNTSFCFLDIRSPGLGDTAMYLCADLWTGTQYFGPGTRLLVL.

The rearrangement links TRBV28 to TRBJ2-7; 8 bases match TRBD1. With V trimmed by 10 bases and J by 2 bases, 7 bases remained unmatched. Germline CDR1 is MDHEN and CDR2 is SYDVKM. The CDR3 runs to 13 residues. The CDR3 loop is CATYRGTTYEQYF. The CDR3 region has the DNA TGTGCCACCTACAGGGGGACCACCTACGAGCAGTACTTC.

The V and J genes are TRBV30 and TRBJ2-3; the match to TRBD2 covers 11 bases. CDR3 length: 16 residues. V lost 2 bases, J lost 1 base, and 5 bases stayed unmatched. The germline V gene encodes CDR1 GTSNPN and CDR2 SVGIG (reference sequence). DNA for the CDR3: TGTGCCTGGAGTCTAGCGGGAGGAGGTGGCACAGATACGCAGTATTTT. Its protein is CAWSLAGGGGTDTQYF.

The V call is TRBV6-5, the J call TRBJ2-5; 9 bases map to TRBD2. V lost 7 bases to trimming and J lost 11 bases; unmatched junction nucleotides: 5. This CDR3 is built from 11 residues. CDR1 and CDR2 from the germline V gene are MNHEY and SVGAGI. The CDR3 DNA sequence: TGTGCCAGCATAGCGGGGGATGAGCAGTACTTC. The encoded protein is CASIAGDEQYF.

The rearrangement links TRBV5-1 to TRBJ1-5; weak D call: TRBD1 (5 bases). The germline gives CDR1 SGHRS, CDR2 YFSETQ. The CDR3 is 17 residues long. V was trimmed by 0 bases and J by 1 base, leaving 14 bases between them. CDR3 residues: CASSLGIGELSNQPQHF. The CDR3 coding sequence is TGCGCCAGCAGCTTGGGTATAGGGGAATTGAGCAATCAGCCCCAGCATTTT.

CDR3 DNA sequence: TGTGCCAGCAGTGAATTTTTAGGAGGGACAGTCTCCCAAGATACGCAGTATTTT. Translating gives CASSEFLGGTVSQDTQYF. This chain links TRBV25-1 with TRBJ2-3; TRBD1 might be the D (7 bases). From germline, CDR1 is MGHDK and CDR2 SYGVNS. The length of the CDR3 is 18 residues. Trimming took off 1 base at V and 5 bases at J, with 22 bases between the two ends.

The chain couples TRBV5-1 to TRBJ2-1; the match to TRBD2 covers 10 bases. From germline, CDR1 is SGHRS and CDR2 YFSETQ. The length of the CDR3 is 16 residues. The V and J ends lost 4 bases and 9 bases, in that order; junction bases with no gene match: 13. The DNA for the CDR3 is TGCGCCAGCAGCCCCATTCTAGCGGGAGAGACCAGTGAGCAGTTCTTC. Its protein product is CASSPILAGETSEQFF. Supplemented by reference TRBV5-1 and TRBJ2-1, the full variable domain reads KAGVTQTPRYLIKTRGQQVTLSCSPISGHRSVSWYQQTPGQGLQFLFEYFSETQRNKGNFPGRFSGRQFSNSRSEMNVSTLELGDSALYLCASSPILAGETSEQFFGPGTRLTVL.

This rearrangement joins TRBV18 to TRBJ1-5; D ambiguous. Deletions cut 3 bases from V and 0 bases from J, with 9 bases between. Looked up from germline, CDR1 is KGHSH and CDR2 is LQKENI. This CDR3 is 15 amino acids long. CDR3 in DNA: TGTGCCAGCTCACCCCGGAGGGTTAGCAATCAGCCCCAGCATTTT. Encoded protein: CASSPRRVSNQPQHF.

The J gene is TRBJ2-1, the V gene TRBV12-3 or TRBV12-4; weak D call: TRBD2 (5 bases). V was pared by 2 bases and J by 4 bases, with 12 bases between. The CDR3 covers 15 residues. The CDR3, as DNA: TGTGCCAGCAGTTTACGGAGTAGCGATTACAATGAGCAGTTCTTC. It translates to CASSLRSSDYNEQFF.

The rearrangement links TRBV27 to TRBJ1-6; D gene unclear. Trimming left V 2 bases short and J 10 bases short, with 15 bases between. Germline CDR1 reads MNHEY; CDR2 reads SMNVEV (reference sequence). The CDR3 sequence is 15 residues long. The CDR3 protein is CASSLSTLAGSPLHF. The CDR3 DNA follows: TGTGCCAGCAGTTTAAGTACCCTGGCTGGGTCACCCCTCCACTTT.

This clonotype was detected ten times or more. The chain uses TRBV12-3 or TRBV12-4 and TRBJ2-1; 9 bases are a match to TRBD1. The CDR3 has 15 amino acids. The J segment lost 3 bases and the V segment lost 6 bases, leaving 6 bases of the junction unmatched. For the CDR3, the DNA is TGTGCCAGCAGACCAGGACAGGGGAGCTACAATGAGCAGTTCTTC. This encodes CASRPGQGSYNEQFF.

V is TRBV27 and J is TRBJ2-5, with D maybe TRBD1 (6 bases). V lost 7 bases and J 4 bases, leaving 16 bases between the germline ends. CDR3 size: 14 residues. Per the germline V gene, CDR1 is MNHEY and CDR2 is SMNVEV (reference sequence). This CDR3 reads CASNSINRVETQYF. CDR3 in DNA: TGTGCCAGCAATTCTATCAACAGGGTAGAGACCCAGTACTTC.

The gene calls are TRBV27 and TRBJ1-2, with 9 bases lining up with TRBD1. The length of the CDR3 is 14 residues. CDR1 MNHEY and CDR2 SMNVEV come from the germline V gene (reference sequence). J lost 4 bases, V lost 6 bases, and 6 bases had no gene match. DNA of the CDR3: TGTGCCAGCAGATTGACAGGGGGGGCCTATGGCTACACCTTC. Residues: CASRLTGGAYGYTF.

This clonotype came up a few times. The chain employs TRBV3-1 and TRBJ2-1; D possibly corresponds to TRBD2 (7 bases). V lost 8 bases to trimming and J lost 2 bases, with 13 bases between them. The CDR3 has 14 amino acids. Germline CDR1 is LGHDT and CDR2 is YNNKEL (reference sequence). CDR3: CASRGGGAYNEQFF. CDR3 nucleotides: TGTGCCAGCCGGGGAGGGGGGGCCTACAATGAGCAGTTCTTC.

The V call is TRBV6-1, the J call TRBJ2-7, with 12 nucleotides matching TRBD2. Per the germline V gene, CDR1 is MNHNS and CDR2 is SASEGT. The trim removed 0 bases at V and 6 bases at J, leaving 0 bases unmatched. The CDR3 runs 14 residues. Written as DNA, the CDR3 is TGTGCCAGCAGTGAAGCGACTAGCGGGGGCGAGCAGTACTTC. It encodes CASSEATSGGEQYF.

This CDR3 is CASGDQGSTDTQYF. CDR3 nucleotide sequence: TGTGCCAGCGGAGACCAAGGGAGCACAGATACGCAGTATTTT. The rearrangement links TRBV7-9 to TRBJ2-3; D uncertain. This CDR3 spans 14 amino acids. V lost 8 bases and J 0 bases, leaving 12 bases between the germline ends. Germline assignment: CDR1 SEHNR and CDR2 FQNEAQ (reference sequence).

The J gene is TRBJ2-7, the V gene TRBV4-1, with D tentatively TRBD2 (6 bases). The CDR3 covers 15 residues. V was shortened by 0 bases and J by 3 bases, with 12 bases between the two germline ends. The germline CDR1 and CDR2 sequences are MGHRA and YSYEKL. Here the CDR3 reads CASSQDVGTVYEQYF. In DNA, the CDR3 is TGCGCCAGCAGCCAAGATGTCGGGACTGTCTACGAGCAGTACTTC.

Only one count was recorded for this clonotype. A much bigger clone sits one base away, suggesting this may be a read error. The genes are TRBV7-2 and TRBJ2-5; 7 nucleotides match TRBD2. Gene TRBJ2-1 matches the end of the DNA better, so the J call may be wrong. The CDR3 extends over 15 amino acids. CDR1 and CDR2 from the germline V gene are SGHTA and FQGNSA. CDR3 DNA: TGTGCCAGCAGCCCCGGGACTAACAGAGAGGAGACCCAGTTCTTC. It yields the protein CASSPGTNREETQFF.

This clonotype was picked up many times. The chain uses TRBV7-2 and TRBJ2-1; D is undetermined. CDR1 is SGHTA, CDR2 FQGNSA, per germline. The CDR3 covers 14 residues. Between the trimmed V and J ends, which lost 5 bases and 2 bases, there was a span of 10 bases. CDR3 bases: TGTGCCAGCAGCCTCCTGGGCACCTACAATGAGCAGTTCTTC. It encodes CASSLLGTYNEQFF.

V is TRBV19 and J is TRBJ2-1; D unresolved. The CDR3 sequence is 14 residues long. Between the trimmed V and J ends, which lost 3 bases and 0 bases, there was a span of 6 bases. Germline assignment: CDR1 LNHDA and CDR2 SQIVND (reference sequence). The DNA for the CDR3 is TGTGCCAGTAGTATCCACTACTCCTACAATGAGCAGTTCTTC. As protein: CASSIHYSYNEQFF. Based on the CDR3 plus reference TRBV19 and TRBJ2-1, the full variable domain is DGGITQSPKYLFRKEGQNVTLSCEQNLNHDAMYWYRQDPGQGLRLIYYSQIVNDFQKGDIAEGYSVSREKKESFPLTVTSAQKNPTAFYLCASSIHYSYNEQFFGPGTRLTVL.

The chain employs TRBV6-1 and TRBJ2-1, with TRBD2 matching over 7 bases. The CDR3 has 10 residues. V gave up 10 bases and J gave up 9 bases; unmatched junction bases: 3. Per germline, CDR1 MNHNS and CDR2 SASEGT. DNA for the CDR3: TGTGCCATCTGGGGGGGTGAGCAGTTCTTC. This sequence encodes CAIWGGEQFF.